Listed here are 32 T cell receptor beta chains from one sample, sequenced in a study of blood T cell repertoires in COVID-19. Assay: immunoSEQ multiplex PCR; the TCRdb copy retains only in-frame clones and omits some. The table includes around 40,000 clones, 85% to 90% detected once. Sequencing was done on a sample of peripheral blood. The receptors originated from a human donor in a cohort sampled during active COVID-19.

The chain employs TRBV27 and TRBJ2-1; 10 nucleotides match TRBD2. Per the germline V gene, CDR1 is MNHEY and CDR2 is SMNVEV (reference sequence). J gave up 8 bases and V 5 bases, and 6 bases lay outside the gene matches. The CDR3 totals 14 residues. DNA for the CDR3: TGTGCCAGCAGTCTAAGCGGGGGGGCCGATGAGCAGTTCTTC. Protein: CASSLSGGADEQFF.

This clone occurred a few times. The CDR3 protein is CASSRPGLMYNEQFF. In DNA form, the CDR3 reads TGTGCCAGCAGTCGGCCGGGACTGATGTACAATGAGCAGTTCTTC. V usage is TRBV6-5 and J usage is TRBJ2-1; D might be TRBD2 (6 bases). CDR3 size: 15 residues. In germline, CDR1 is MNHEY, CDR2 SVGAGI. Trimming cost V 5 bases and J 4 bases, with 15 bases left between them.

This clone has a single count. The chain couples TRBV30 to TRBJ2-2; 8 bases line up with TRBD1. The CDR3 has 14 residues. After removal of 4 bases from V and 4 bases from J, the junction contained 5 bases not matched to a gene. Germline V CDR1 and CDR2: GTSNPN, SVGIG (reference sequence). The CDR3 protein is CAWTRTGPTGELFF. The CDR3 DNA is TGTGCCTGGACAAGGACAGGGCCCACCGGGGAGCTGTTTTTT. Looking up the rest from reference TRBV30 and TRBJ2-2 gives the full variable domain: SQTIHQWPATLVQPVGSPLSLECTVEGTSNPNLYWYRQAAGRGLQLLFYSVGIGQISSEVPQNLSASRPQDRQFILSSKKLLLSDSGFYLCAWTRTGPTGELFFGEGSRLTVL.

The J gene is TRBJ1-5, the V gene TRBV6-2 or TRBV6-3; D call uncertain. Germline assignment: CDR1 MNHEY and CDR2 SVGEGT. The V end was cut by 6 bases, the J end by 6 bases, with 6 bases between. The CDR3 is 11 residues long. The CDR3 here is CASSNGQPQHF. The CDR3 region has the DNA TGTGCCAGCAGCAACGGTCAGCCCCAGCATTTT.

This clone was seen only once. This chain uses TRBV30 with TRBJ1-4, with 8 positions matching TRBD1. This CDR3 is 15 amino acids long. CDR1 and CDR2 from the germline V gene are GTSNPN and SVGIG (reference sequence). V gave up 2 bases and J gave up 8 bases; unmatched junction bases: 10. For the CDR3, the DNA is TGTGCCTGGAGTACCAAACAGGGGGTGGGGGAAAAACTGTTTTTT. Protein: CAWSTKQGVGEKLFF.

This chain joins TRBV5-4 and TRBJ2-2, with TRBD1 matching over 9 bases. Trimming cost V 4 bases and J 6 bases; bases outside gene matches: 7. Germline values: CDR1 SGHNT, CDR2 YYREEE (reference sequence). The CDR3 contains 15 residues. As DNA, the CDR3 is TGTGCCAGCAGCGGGGACAGGGTACGAGCCGGGGAGCTGTTTTTT. Amino acids: CASSGDRVRAGELFF.

In its sample, this clone was seen a few times. The V and J genes are TRBV14 and TRBJ2-7, with 9 positions matching TRBD1. This CDR3 comprises 16 residues. With 1 base clipped from V and 6 bases from J, the junction kept 10 bases outside the gene matches. Germline loops: CDR1 SGHDN, CDR2 FVKESK. This chain's CDR3 is CASSQGGTGTGSEQYF. The CDR3 nucleotides are TGTGCCAGCAGCCAAGGGGGGACCGGGACAGGGAGCGAGCAGTACTTC.

This sequence joins TRBV6-1 and TRBJ1-5; D is possibly TRBD1 (6 bases). The CDR3 runs to 17 residues. V dropped 2 bases and J dropped 5 bases, with 19 bases sitting between them. Germline V gives CDR1 MNHNS, CDR2 SASEGT. The chain's CDR3 is CASSEYRVMYGDQPQHF. Written as DNA, the CDR3 is TGTGCCAGCAGTGAATACAGGGTAATGTACGGGGATCAGCCCCAGCATTTT.

V usage is TRBV4-3 and J usage is TRBJ2-1; D gene uncertain. CDR1 LGHNA and CDR2 YSLEER come from the germline V gene. The CDR3 length is 14 residues. V was pared by 0 bases and J by 3 bases, with 6 bases between. CDR3 coding DNA: TGCGCCAGCAGCCAAGATAGCTTCTACAATGAGCAGTTCTTC. It codes for CASSQDSFYNEQFF.

This sequence joins TRBV27 and TRBJ2-1; no clear D gene. The CDR3 runs 14 residues. Germline assignment: CDR1 MNHEY and CDR2 SMNVEV (reference sequence). Trimming removed 2 bases from V and 3 bases from J, with 8 bases in between. The CDR3 protein is CASSLQAFYNEQFF. The CDR3 DNA is TGTGCCAGCAGTTTACAGGCGTTCTACAATGAGCAGTTCTTC.

As DNA, the CDR3 is TGTGCCAGCAGCCCTCGACGAGGCCCTGAGGGGGCAGATACGCAGTATTTT. Its translation: CASSPRRGPEGADTQYF. The J gene is TRBJ2-3, the V gene TRBV3-1 (or the pseudogene TRBV3-2); tentatively, D is TRBD1 (6 bases). The CDR3 consists of 17 residues. V shed 4 bases and J shed 4 bases, with 21 bases lying between them. Germline V CDR1 and CDR2: LGHDT, YNNKEL (reference sequence).

The V call is TRBV27, the J call TRBJ1-2; D is possibly TRBD1 (6 bases). Germline assignment: CDR1 MNHEY and CDR2 SMNVEV (reference sequence). The V end lost 4 bases, the J end lost 7 bases, and 22 bases lay between the germline ends. The CDR3 loop spans 16 amino acids. In nucleotides, the CDR3 is TGTGCCAGCAGTTCGCAGGGGACCACACGCTTCTCTGGCTACACCTTC. Translating it yields CASSSQGTTRFSGYTF.

This sequence joins TRBV3-1 (or the pseudogene TRBV3-2) and TRBJ1-1, with TRBD1 identical over 9 bases. Trimming took 3 bases from V and 10 from J; bases not matched to a gene: 3. Germline V gene sequence: CDR1 LGHDT, CDR2 YNNKEL (reference sequence). There are 12 residues in the CDR3. The CDR3 loop is CASSHTTGGAFF. The CDR3 DNA follows: TGTGCCAGCAGCCATACGACAGGGGGAGCTTTCTTT.

This sequence joins TRBV11-3 and TRBJ1-2; possibly TRBD1 for D (6 bases). The germline V and J ends were trimmed by 5 bases and 6 bases, with 10 bases remaining between them. This CDR3 has 12 residues. Germline V lookup: CDR1 SGHNT, CDR2 YENEEA. CDR3 loop: CASSRTADGYTF. CDR3 sequence (DNA): TGTGCCAGCAGCCGGACAGCGGATGGCTACACCTTC.

The rearrangement uses TRBV19 and TRBJ2-7; D is undetermined. Trimming shortened V by 11 bases and J by 2 bases, and 22 bases separated the two germline ends. The CDR3 consists of 15 residues. Germline loops: CDR1 LNHDA, CDR2 SQIVND (reference sequence). The CDR3 region has the DNA TGTGCCTCTACCCCTTCCGCGGTGGCCCCCTACGAGCAGTACTTC. This gives the protein CASTPSAVAPYEQYF.

This clone was seen just once. The chain has TRBV4-3 and TRBJ2-2; D remains ambiguous. Germline-derived CDR1 and CDR2 are LGHNA and YSLEER. The V gene lost 0 bases and the J gene lost 4 bases, with 9 bases spanning the gap. This CDR3 is built from 15 residues. The CDR3: CASSQEGSLTGELFF. CDR3 bases: TGCGCCAGCAGCCAAGAGGGCAGTCTCACCGGGGAGCTGTTTTTT.

The rearrangement links TRBV27 to TRBJ2-7; possibly TRBD1 for D (6 bases). The CDR3 loop spans 12 amino acids. V was shortened by 5 bases and J by 10 bases, with 15 bases between the two germline ends. The V gene's germline CDR1 is MNHEY and CDR2 SMNVEV (reference sequence). The CDR3 loop is CASSTGSGRQYF. The CDR3, as DNA: TGTGCCAGCAGTACAGGGTCTGGTCGACAGTACTTC.

The chain joins TRBV30 to TRBJ1-6; TRBD1 agrees at 9 bases. V shed 4 bases and J 10 bases; nucleotides not matched to a gene: 5. Per the germline V gene, CDR1 is GTSNPN and CDR2 is SVGIG (reference sequence). The CDR3 covers 13 residues. CDR3 coding DNA: TGTGCCTGGAAGGGACAGGGACGATCACCCCTCCACTTT. It translates to CAWKGQGRSPLHF.

This chain connects TRBV7-2 to TRBJ1-2; tentative D call: TRBD1 (6 bases). The length of the CDR3 is 14 residues. CDR1 and CDR2 from the germline V gene are SGHTA and FQGNSA. The germline V and J ends were trimmed by 5 bases and 4 bases, with 14 bases remaining between them. CDR3 DNA: TGTGCCAGCAGCCAACCCGGGACACCCTATGGCTACACCTTC. Translation gives CASSQPGTPYGYTF.

The V and J genes are TRBV9 and TRBJ2-6; 10 bases fit TRBD1. The CDR3 spans 15 residues. The junction had 9 bases not matched to a gene; V was cut back by 6 bases and J by 9 bases. Looked up from germline, CDR1 is SGDLS and CDR2 is YYNGEE. The CDR3 region has the DNA TGTGCCAGCAAAGAAGGACAGGGGGGAGTCAACGTCCTGACTTTC. Protein: CASKEGQGGVNVLTF.

The J gene is TRBJ1-2, the V gene TRBV6-6; TRBD1 matches at 9 bases. The CDR3 totals 13 residues. The V gene's germline CDR1 is MNHNY and CDR2 SVGAGI (reference sequence). V lost 6 bases, J lost 6 bases, and 5 bases stayed unmatched. The CDR3 region is CASRADRGNGYTF. Here the CDR3 DNA reads TGTGCCAGCAGAGCCGACAGGGGGAATGGCTACACCTTC.

This sequence joins TRBV3-1 (or the pseudogene TRBV3-2) and TRBJ2-3; 8 positions agree with TRBD2. The CDR3 totals 17 residues. Germline loops: CDR1 LGHDT, CDR2 YNNKEL (reference sequence). The junction had 9 bases not matched to a gene; V was cut back by 3 bases and J by 1 base. The CDR3 sequence is CASSQHERGPRTDTQYF. Here the CDR3 DNA reads TGTGCCAGCAGCCAGCATGAGCGGGGGCCTCGCACAGATACGCAGTATTTT.

This chain links TRBV7-9 with TRBJ1-3; D possibly corresponds to TRBD1 (5 bases). The CDR3 sequence is 13 residues long. V was clipped by 10 bases and J by 2 bases, with 12 bases between them. The germline V gene has CDR1 SEHNR and CDR2 FQNEAQ (reference sequence). The CDR3 loop is CANPLGPGNTIYF. The CDR3, as DNA: TGTGCCAACCCGTTGGGGCCTGGAAACACCATATATTTT.

This clone turned up a few times. The genes are TRBV30 and TRBJ2-2; D perhaps matches TRBD1 (5 bases). Trimming removed 0 bases from V and 5 bases from J, with 13 bases in between. The CDR3 length is 15 residues. The germline CDR1 and CDR2 sequences are GTSNPN and SVGIG (reference sequence). In DNA, the CDR3 is TGTGCCTGGAGTGTCGGCAGGGCGGAGACCGGGGAGCTGTTTTTT. This sequence encodes CAWSVGRAETGELFF. Based on the CDR3 plus reference TRBV30 and TRBJ2-2, the full variable domain is SQTIHQWPATLVQPVGSPLSLECTVEGTSNPNLYWYRQAAGRGLQLLFYSVGIGQISSEVPQNLSASRPQDRQFILSSKKLLLSDSGFYLCAWSVGRAETGELFFGEGSRLTVL.

The chain carries TRBV5-1 and TRBJ2-3; TRBD2 agrees at 10 bases. V shed 2 bases, J shed 1 base, and the junction held 4 bases outside the gene matches. Germline loops: CDR1 SGHRS, CDR2 YFSETQ. The length of the CDR3 is 16 residues. This chain's CDR3 is CASSLTGTSGTDTQYF. The CDR3 DNA sequence: TGCGCCAGCAGCTTAACCGGGACTAGCGGCACAGATACGCAGTATTTT.

The chain employs TRBV7-2 and TRBJ2-7; weak D call: TRBD1 (5 bases). The CDR3 spans 14 residues. V shed 5 bases and J shed 2 bases, with 13 bases lying between them. Germline CDR1 and CDR2: SGHTA and FQGNSA. The CDR3 DNA reads TGTGCCAGCAGCGACTCACCAGGGCCCTACGAGCAGTACTTC. Amino acid sequence: CASSDSPGPYEQYF.

The rearrangement links TRBV30 to TRBJ2-3; D perhaps matches TRBD2 (6 bases). V lost 5 bases to trimming and J lost 2 bases, with 11 bases between them. The germline V gene encodes CDR1 GTSNPN and CDR2 SVGIG (reference sequence). CDR3 length equals 13 residues. As DNA, the CDR3 is TGTGCCTGGTGGGGGGTCAACACAGATACGCAGTATTTT. Translated: CAWWGVNTDTQYF.

The chain employs TRBV2 and TRBJ2-3, with D unresolved. In germline, CDR1 is SNHLY, CDR2 FYNNEI. V was trimmed by 5 bases and J by 5 bases, leaving 2 bases between them. This CDR3 contains 10 residues. The CDR3 DNA reads as TGTGCCAGCAGTCGAGATACGCAGTATTTT. Protein product: CASSRDTQYF.

The genes are TRBV7-8 and TRBJ1-4, with D unclear. With 5 bases removed from V and 6 bases from J, the gap between germline ends came to 19 bases. The CDR3 is made up of 16 amino acids. CDR1 is SGHVS, CDR2 FQNEAQ, per germline. The DNA for the CDR3 is TGTGCCAGCAGCGCTCGTAGCGCTATACCCCATGAAAAACTGTTTTTT. It yields the protein CASSARSAIPHEKLFF.

This chain uses TRBV7-6 with TRBJ1-1, with TRBD1 matching 7 bases. The germline gives CDR1 SGHVS, CDR2 FNYEAQ. This CDR3 contains 15 residues. Unmatched junction bases numbered 9, after V lost 8 bases and J lost 0 bases. In DNA, the CDR3 is TGTGCCAGCTCCCCGGGACAGCGCATGAACACTGAAGCTTTCTTT. Translated: CASSPGQRMNTEAFF.

This clone was detected only once. The gene calls are TRBV6-5 and TRBJ1-3; the D is unclear. Trimming took off 6 bases at V and 0 bases at J, with 9 bases between the two ends. The CDR3 runs to 14 residues. CDR1 and CDR2 (germline): MNHEY, SVGAGI. CDR3: CASRADDSGNTIYF. The CDR3 DNA sequence: TGTGCCAGCAGGGCGGATGACTCTGGAAACACCATATATTTT.

The chain links TRBV11-2 to TRBJ2-7; the D gene is possibly TRBD2 (5 bases). CDR3 length: 14 amino acids. V was trimmed by 5 bases and J by 3 bases, leaving 14 bases between them. Germline CDR1 reads SGHAT; CDR2 reads FQNNGV. CDR3 residues: CASSLSDSSYEQYF. In DNA, the CDR3 is TGTGCCAGCAGCCTCTCGGACTCGAGCTACGAGCAGTACTTC.